These T cell receptor beta chains were read from a single sample in a study of blood T cell repertoires in COVID-19. Produced via immunoSEQ multiplex PCR; TCRdb's table is partial and in-frame only. The table has about 120,000 clones, around four fifths seen once. The sequenced material came from peripheral blood. Receptor source: a man younger than 45 with acute or convalescent COVID-19. Each CDR3 is given with its conserved first and last residue. The D gene is left open where the match is weak. Expanded clones get a size class; other rows say once, few or many, or leave the size out.

J: TRBJ2-1; V: TRBV5-1; D: NA; size: NA; DNA: TGCGCCAGCAGCTTGCCGGCTAGGGGCTTCTCCTACAATGAGCAGTTCTTC; CDR3: CASSLPARGFSYNEQFF
J: TRBJ1-2; V: TRBV3-1/TRBV3-2; D: NA; size: NA; DNA: TGTGCCAGCAGCCAGAGGGCTAACTATGGCTACACCTTC; CDR3: CASSQRANYGYTF
J: TRBJ1-2; V: TRBV19; D: TRBD1; size: NA; DNA: TGTGCCAGTGGAGGGGGCTTGGATGGCTACACCTTC; CDR3: CASGGGLDGYTF
J: TRBJ1-5; V: TRBV18; D: TRBD1; size: NA; DNA: TGTGCCAGCTCACGAGGGGACAGGGGTCAGCCCCAGCATTTT; CDR3: CASSRGDRGQPQHF
J: TRBJ1-1; V: TRBV30; D: NA; size: NA; DNA: TGTGCCTGGAGTATCAGGGTGAGGAACACTGAAGCTTTCTTT; CDR3: CAWSIRVRNTEAFF
J: TRBJ2-3; V: TRBV4-3; D: TRBD2; size: NA; DNA: TGCGCCAGCAGCCAAGATTTCTCCCCCGCGGGGGGGCTGACAGATACGCAGTATTTT; CDR3: CASSQDFSPAGGLTDTQYF
J: TRBJ1-2; V: TRBV21-1; D: NA; size: NA; DNA: TGTGCCAGCAGCAAAGACAGGGTCTGCGGCTACACCTTC; CDR3: CASSKDRVCGYTF
J: TRBJ1-1; V: TRBV6-2/TRBV6-3; D: NA; size: once; DNA: TGTGCCAGCACCCCATGGGCGAACACTGAAGCTTTCTTT; CDR3: CASTPWANTEAFF
J: TRBJ2-1; V: TRBV11-1; D: TRBD2; size: NA; DNA: TGTGCCAGCAGCTTGGGAAATAGCGGGAGTATGGATGAGCAGTTCTTC; CDR3: CASSLGNSGSMDEQFF
J: TRBJ2-5; V: TRBV5-4; D: NA; size: NA; DNA: TGTGCCAGCAGCTTGGTGGGGGGGCGCGTCGAGACCCAGTACTTC; CDR3: CASSLVGGRVETQYF
J: TRBJ2-1; V: TRBV5-1; D: NA; size: NA; DNA: TGCGCCAGCAGCACCGGGGGAGCACAAAATGTTGAGCAGTTCTTC; CDR3: CASSTGGAQNVEQFF
J: TRBJ2-1; V: TRBV7-9; D: TRBD1; size: NA; DNA: TGTGCCAGCAGCTCCAGCTTCGGGACAGGGTTAAATGAGCAGTTCTTC; CDR3: CASSSSFGTGLNEQFF
J: TRBJ1-2; V: TRBV5-6; D: TRBD1; size: NA; DNA: TGTGCCAGCAGCTTGCTGACAGGGGGCGAGGGAGACTATGGCTACACCTTC; CDR3: CASSLLTGGEGDYGYTF
J: TRBJ2-7; V: TRBV7-2; D: NA; size: NA; DNA: TGTGCCAGCAGCTCAGCTGGCGGCTCCTACGAGCAGTACTTC; CDR3: CASSSAGGSYEQYF
J: TRBJ1-5; V: TRBV15; D: TRBD1; size: NA; DNA: TGTGCCACCACTGAGGACAGGGTTGGCCAGCCCCAGCATTTT; CDR3: CATTEDRVGQPQHF
J: TRBJ2-5; V: TRBV12-3/TRBV12-4; D: NA; size: once; DNA: TGTGCCAGCAGTACCGACAAAGGTCAGACCCAGTACTTC; CDR3: CASSTDKGQTQYF
J: TRBJ1-4; V: TRBV23-1; D: NA; size: NA; DNA: TGCGCCAGCAGCGAAGATGAGGAAAAACTGTTTTTT; CDR3: CASSEDEEKLFF
J: TRBJ2-7; V: TRBV14; D: TRBD1; size: NA; DNA: TGTGCCAGCAGCCAAGTCTTCGGGACAGGGGCCGAGCAGTACTTC; CDR3: CASSQVFGTGAEQYF
J: TRBJ2-3; V: TRBV6-2/TRBV6-3; D: NA; size: NA; DNA: TGTGCCAGCAGTTATGGGGCCCGCGTTACAGATACGCAGTATTTT; CDR3: CASSYGARVTDTQYF
J: TRBJ1-1; V: TRBV5-6; D: NA; size: NA; DNA: TGTGCCAGCAGCGCAACCAACAGGAACACTGAAGCTTTCTTT; CDR3: CASSATNRNTEAFF
J: TRBJ1-5; V: TRBV29-1; D: TRBD1; size: NA; DNA: TGCAGCGTGGGGGACAGGGAATATCAGCCCCAGCATTTT; CDR3: CSVGDREYQPQHF
J: TRBJ1-2; V: TRBV4-2; D: NA; size: NA; DNA: TGTGCCAGCAGCCAAGGGGTCAGGGAAGGCTATGGCTACACCTTC; CDR3: CASSQGVREGYGYTF
J: TRBJ2-2; V: TRBV5-4; D: TRBD1; size: NA; DNA: TGTGCCAGCAGCCGACAGGGGTCCGGGGAGCTGTTTTTT; CDR3: CASSRQGSGELFF
J: TRBJ1-6; V: TRBV9; D: NA; size: NA; DNA: TGTGCCAGCAGCTCCGGGGAGAATTCACCCCTCCACTTT; CDR3: CASSSGENSPLHF
J: TRBJ1-1; V: TRBV13; D: NA; size: NA; DNA: TGTGCCAGCAGCTCGTCCAGGGAAGTCACTGAAGCTTTCTTT; CDR3: CASSSSREVTEAFF
J: TRBJ1-5; V: TRBV15; D: NA; size: NA; DNA: TGTGCCACCAGCGCTTCGGACAGTAGCAATCAGCCCCAGCATTTT; CDR3: CATSASDSSNQPQHF
J: TRBJ2-1; V: TRBV11-3; D: NA; size: NA; DNA: TGTGCCAGCAGCTTGACCGCGGTCACATATGAGCAGTTCTTC; CDR3: CASSLTAVTYEQFF
J: TRBJ2-1; V: TRBV7-9; D: TRBD1; size: NA; DNA: TGTGCCAGCAGCCCCCCGGGGACAGGGGGCTACAATGAGCAGTTCTTC; CDR3: CASSPPGTGGYNEQFF
J: TRBJ1-2; V: TRBV6-5; D: TRBD1; size: NA; DNA: TGTGCCAGCAGTTTGACAGGGGGAGTATATGGCTACACCTTC; CDR3: CASSLTGGVYGYTF
J: TRBJ1-6; V: TRBV6-6; D: TRBD1; size: NA; DNA: TGTGCCAGCAGTACAACAGGGGGCGCGGGGTCACCCCTCCACTTT; CDR3: CASSTTGGAGSPLHF
J: TRBJ2-2; V: TRBV7-3; D: TRBD1; size: NA; DNA: TGTGCCAGCAGCTTATTCGGACAGGGGGCAACCACCGGGGAGCTGTTTTTT; CDR3: CASSLFGQGATTGELFF
J: TRBJ1-1; V: TRBV6-6; D: NA; size: NA; DNA: TGTGCCAGCAGTAACCGGGGAGAGGCTTTCTTT; CDR3: CASSNRGEAFF
J: TRBJ1-1; V: TRBV6-5; D: NA; size: once; DNA: TGTGCCAGCTTTCAGGGCAGGGGAACTGAAGCTTTCTTT; CDR3: CASFQGRGTEAFF
J: TRBJ2-1; V: TRBV7-3; D: TRBD1; size: NA; DNA: TGTGCCAGCAGCTTATTTGGGACAGGACAAAATGAGCAGTTCTTC; CDR3: CASSLFGTGQNEQFF
J: TRBJ1-1; V: TRBV19; D: NA; size: few; DNA: TGTGCCAGTACCCTAAGGGGGTACGCTGAAGCTTTCTTT; CDR3: CASTLRGYAEAFF
J: TRBJ1-6; V: TRBV5-6; D: TRBD1; size: NA; DNA: TGTGCCAGCAGCTTGACAGGGGGCGGAAGATCACCCCTCCACTTT; CDR3: CASSLTGGGRSPLHF
J: TRBJ2-4; V: TRBV11-2; D: NA; size: NA; DNA: TGTGCCAGCAGCTCTGGGAGACCGCACCCGGAGGACTTC; CDR3: CASSSGRPHPEDF
J: TRBJ1-2; V: TRBV18; D: NA; size: NA; DNA: TGTGCCAGCTCACCGGAACAGACTAACTATGGCTACACCTTC; CDR3: CASSPEQTNYGYTF
J: TRBJ1-2; V: TRBV7-2; D: NA; size: NA; DNA: TGTGCCAGCAGCTTAGAGGGGCTGGGCTATGGCTACACCTTC; CDR3: CASSLEGLGYGYTF
J: TRBJ2-3; V: TRBV11-2; D: TRBD2; size: NA; DNA: TGTGCCAGCAGCTTGCGGACTAGCGGGTTACGAGATACGCAGTATTTT; CDR3: CASSLRTSGLRDTQYF
J: TRBJ2-1; V: TRBV6-4; D: TRBD2; size: NA; DNA: TGTGCCAGCAGTACCTTGACTAGCGGCAATGAGCAGTTCTTC; CDR3: CASSTLTSGNEQFF
J: TRBJ2-6; V: TRBV29-1; D: TRBD1; size: NA; DNA: TGCAGCGTACGACAGGGTAGCCCCTCTCACTCTGGGGCCAACGTCCTGACTTTC; CDR3: CSVRQGSPSHSGANVLTF
J: TRBJ1-1; V: TRBV5-4; D: TRBD1; size: NA; DNA: TGTGCCAGCAGCTTTGAGGGGGCAGGCACTGAAGCTTTCTTT; CDR3: CASSFEGAGTEAFF
J: TRBJ1-1; V: TRBV27; D: TRBD1; size: NA; DNA: TGTGCCAGCAGTCCTCCGCAGCGACAGGGGGCTAGGACTGAAGCTTTCTTT; CDR3: CASSPPQRQGARTEAFF
J: TRBJ1-5; V: TRBV25-1; D: NA; size: NA; DNA: TGTGCCAGCAGTGAACGGGGCGGGGGACAGCCCCAGCATTTT; CDR3: CASSERGGGQPQHF
J: TRBJ1-4; V: TRBV30; D: NA; size: NA; DNA: TGTGCCTGGAGTCCACCGGGGGAGTTGTTTTTT; CDR3: CAWSPPGELFF
J: TRBJ2-3; V: TRBV9; D: TRBD2; size: NA; DNA: TGTGCCAGCAGCGTAGACCTTTCAGCGGGGGAAAACACAGATACGCAGTATTTT; CDR3: CASSVDLSAGENTDTQYF